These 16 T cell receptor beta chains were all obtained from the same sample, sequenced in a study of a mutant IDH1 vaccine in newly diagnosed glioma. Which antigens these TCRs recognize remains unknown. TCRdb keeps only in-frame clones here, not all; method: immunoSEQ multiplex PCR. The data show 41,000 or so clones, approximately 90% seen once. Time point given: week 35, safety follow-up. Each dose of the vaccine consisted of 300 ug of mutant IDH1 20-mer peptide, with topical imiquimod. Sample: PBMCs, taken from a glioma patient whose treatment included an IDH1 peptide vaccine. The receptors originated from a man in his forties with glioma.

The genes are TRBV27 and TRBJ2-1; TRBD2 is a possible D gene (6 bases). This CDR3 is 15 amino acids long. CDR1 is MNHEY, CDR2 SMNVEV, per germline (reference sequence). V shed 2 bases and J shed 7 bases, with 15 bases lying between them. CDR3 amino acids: CASSLRGRLVNEQFF. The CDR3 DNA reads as TGTGCCAGCAGTTTAAGAGGGAGGCTGGTTAATGAGCAGTTCTTC.

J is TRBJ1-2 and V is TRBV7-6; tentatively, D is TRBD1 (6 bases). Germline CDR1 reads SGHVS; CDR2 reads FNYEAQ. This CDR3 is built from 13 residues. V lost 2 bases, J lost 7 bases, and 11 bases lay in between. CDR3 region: CASSLRGEAGYTF. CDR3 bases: TGTGCCAGCAGCTTAAGGGGGGAGGCTGGCTACACCTTC.

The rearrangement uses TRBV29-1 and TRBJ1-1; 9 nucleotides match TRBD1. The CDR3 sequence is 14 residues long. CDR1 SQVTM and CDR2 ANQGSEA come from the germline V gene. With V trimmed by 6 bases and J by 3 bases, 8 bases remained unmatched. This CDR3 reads CSVLSTGGHTEAFF. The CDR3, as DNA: TGCAGCGTCCTGTCAACAGGGGGCCACACTGAAGCTTTCTTT.

The CDR3: CASSLVHGELFF. The DNA for the CDR3 is TGTGCCAGCAGCTTAGTTCACGGGGAGCTGTTTTTT. The V call is TRBV7-2, the J call TRBJ2-2; D not certain. This CDR3 comprises 12 residues. Germline-derived CDR1 and CDR2 are SGHTA and FQGNSA. V lost 1 base and J lost 7, with 4 bases in between.

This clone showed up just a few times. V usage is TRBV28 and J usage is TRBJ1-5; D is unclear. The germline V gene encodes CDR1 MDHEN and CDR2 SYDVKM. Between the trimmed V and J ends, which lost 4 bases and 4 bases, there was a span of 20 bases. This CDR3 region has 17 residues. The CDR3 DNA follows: TGTGCCAGCAGTTGGTACCCCTCGGGAGGGTGGAATCAGCCCCAGCATTTT. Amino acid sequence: CASSWYPSGGWNQPQHF.

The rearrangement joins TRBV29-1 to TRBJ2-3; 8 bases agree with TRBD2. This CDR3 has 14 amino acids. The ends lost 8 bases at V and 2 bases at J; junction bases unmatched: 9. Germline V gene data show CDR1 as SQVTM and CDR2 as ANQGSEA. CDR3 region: CSISTGGNTDTQYF. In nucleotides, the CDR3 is TGCAGCATCTCTACGGGGGGGAACACAGATACGCAGTATTTT.

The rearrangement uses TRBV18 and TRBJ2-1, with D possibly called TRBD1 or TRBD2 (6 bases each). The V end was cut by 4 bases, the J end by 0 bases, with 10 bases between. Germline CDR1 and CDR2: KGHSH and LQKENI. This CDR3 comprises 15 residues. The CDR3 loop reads CASSLGGLSYNEQFF. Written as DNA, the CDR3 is TGTGCCAGCTCACTCGGGGGCCTCTCCTACAATGAGCAGTTCTTC.

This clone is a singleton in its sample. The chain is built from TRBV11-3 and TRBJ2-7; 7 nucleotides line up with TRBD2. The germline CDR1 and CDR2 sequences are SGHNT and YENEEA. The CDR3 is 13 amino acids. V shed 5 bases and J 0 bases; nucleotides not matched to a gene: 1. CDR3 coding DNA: TGTGCCAGCAGCCCTAGCGGCTCCTACGAGCAGTACTTC. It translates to CASSPSGSYEQYF.

The DNA for the CDR3 is TGTGCCAGCAGCGTAGCGGACAGGAACACTGAAGCTTTCTTT. Protein sequence: CASSVADRNTEAFF. This chain links TRBV9 with TRBJ1-1; a weak D match, TRBD1 (6 bases). Looked up from germline, CDR1 is SGDLS and CDR2 is YYNGEE. The CDR3 totals 14 residues. V lost 0 bases and J lost 1, with 7 bases in between.

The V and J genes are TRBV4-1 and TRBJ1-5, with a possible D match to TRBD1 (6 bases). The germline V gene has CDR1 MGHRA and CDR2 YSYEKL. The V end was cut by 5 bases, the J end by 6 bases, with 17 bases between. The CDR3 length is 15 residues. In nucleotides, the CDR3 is TGCGCCAGCAGCGAAAGCCTCTCGGGGGCTCAGCCCCAGCATTTT. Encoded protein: CASSESLSGAQPQHF.

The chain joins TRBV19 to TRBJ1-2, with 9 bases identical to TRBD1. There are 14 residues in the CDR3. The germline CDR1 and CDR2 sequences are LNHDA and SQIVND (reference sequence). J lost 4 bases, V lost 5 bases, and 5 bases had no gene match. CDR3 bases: TGTGCCAGTAGTCCCGGGACAGGGCGCTATGGCTACACCTTC. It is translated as CASSPGTGRYGYTF.

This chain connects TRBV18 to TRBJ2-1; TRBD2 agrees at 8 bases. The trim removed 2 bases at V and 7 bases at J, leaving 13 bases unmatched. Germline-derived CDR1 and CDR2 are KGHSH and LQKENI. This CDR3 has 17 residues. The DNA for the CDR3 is TGTGCCAGCTCACCAGGCGGGGGGAGAGGTGTTTTAAATGAGCAGTTCTTC. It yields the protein CASSPGGGRGVLNEQFF.

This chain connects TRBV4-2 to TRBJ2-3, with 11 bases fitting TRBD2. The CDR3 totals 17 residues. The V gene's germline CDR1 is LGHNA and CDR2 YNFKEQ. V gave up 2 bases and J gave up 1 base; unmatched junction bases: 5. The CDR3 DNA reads TGTGCCAGCAGCCAACCCCTAGCGGGAGGCCGCACAGATACGCAGTATTTT. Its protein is CASSQPLAGGRTDTQYF.

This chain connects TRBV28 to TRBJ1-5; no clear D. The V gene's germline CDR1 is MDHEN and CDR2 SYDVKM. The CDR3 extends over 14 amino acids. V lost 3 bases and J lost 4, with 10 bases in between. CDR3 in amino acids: CASSLIRENQPQHF. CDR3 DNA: TGTGCCAGCAGTTTGATAAGGGAGAATCAGCCCCAGCATTTT.

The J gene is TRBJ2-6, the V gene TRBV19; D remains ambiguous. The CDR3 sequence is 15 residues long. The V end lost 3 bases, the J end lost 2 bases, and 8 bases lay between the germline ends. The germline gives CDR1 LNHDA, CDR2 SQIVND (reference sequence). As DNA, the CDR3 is TGTGCCAGTAGTATTCAAGGGCCTGGGGCCAACGTCCTGACTTTC. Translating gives CASSIQGPGANVLTF.

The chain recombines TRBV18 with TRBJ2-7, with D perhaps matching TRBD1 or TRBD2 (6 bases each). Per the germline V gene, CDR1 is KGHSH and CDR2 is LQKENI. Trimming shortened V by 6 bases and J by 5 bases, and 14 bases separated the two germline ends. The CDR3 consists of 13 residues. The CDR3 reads CASSAGHSDEQYF. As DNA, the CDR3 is TGTGCCAGCTCGGCGGGACATTCGGACGAGCAGTACTTC.